The 21 T cell receptor beta chains below all came from one sample that was sequenced in a study of cytomegalovirus exposure and HLA in healthy donors. The repertoire was sequenced with immunoSEQ multiplex PCR; TCRdb's copy has only in-frame clones and lacks some. Of around 400,000 clones listed, roughly 85% are singletons. Sequencing input: PBMCs. These receptors were obtained from a woman aged 18-29 years in good health and CMV-seronegative.

The V gene is TRBV29-1, the J gene TRBJ2-1, with 11 bases matching TRBD2. CDR3 length: 16 amino acids. V gave up 3 bases and J gave up 7 bases; unmatched junction bases: 11. CDR1 is SQVTM and CDR2 is ANQGSEA in the germline V gene. The CDR3 sequence is CSVEGKRGLAVNEQFF. The CDR3 DNA is TGCAGCGTTGAGGGGAAGAGGGGACTAGCGGTTAATGAGCAGTTCTTC.

The chain joins TRBV2 to TRBJ2-2; possible D gene TRBD1, 6 bases. The ends were cut back, 5 bases at V and 7 bases at J, with 26 bases in the middle. The CDR3 covers 18 residues. Germline loops: CDR1 SNHLY, CDR2 FYNNEI. CDR3 sequence reads: CASSHSILPGEWGGELFF. The CDR3 region has the DNA TGTGCCAGCAGTCACTCGATTTTGCCAGGGGAGTGGGGCGGGGAGCTGTTTTTT.

On this clone: This specimen includes other DNA sequences encoding the same CDR3. V and J are TRBV28 and TRBJ2-7; D gene unclear. The CDR3 is 11 residues long. Trimming stripped 4 bases from V and 3 bases from J, with 4 bases between. Looked up from germline, CDR1 is MDHEN and CDR2 is SYDVKM. The CDR3 reads CASSSFYEQYF. In nucleotides, the CDR3 is TGTGCCAGCAGTTCCTTCTACGAGCAGTACTTC.

This chain links TRBV6-1 with TRBJ1-2; TRBD1 aligns across 7 bases. The CDR3 extends over 15 amino acids. From germline, CDR1 is MNHNS and CDR2 SASEGT. The junction had 7 bases not matched to a gene; V was cut back by 1 base and J by 5 bases. CDR3 loop: CASSEEAGGRYGYTF. CDR3 nucleotide sequence: TGTGCCAGCAGTGAAGAGGCAGGGGGGAGGTATGGCTACACCTTC.

In its sample, this clone was seen a few times. J is TRBJ1-1 and V is TRBV21-1; the table's D call TRBD1 went unverified against the DNA. TRBV21-1 corresponds to a pseudogene. The CDR3 is 18 amino acids. The chain's CDR3 is CASSTPSWRDRDDTEAFF. In nucleotides, the CDR3 is TGTGCCAGCAGCACCCCCTCTTGGCGGGACAGGGACGACACTGAAGCTTTCTTT.

This clone was seen only once. The chain combines TRBV4-1 with TRBJ1-2, with 8 nucleotides matching TRBD1. After removal of 4 bases from V and 2 bases from J, the junction contained 9 bases not matched to a gene. The CDR3 length is 16 residues. Germline CDR1 reads MGHRA; CDR2 reads YSYEKL. The CDR3 sequence is CASSPTPQGANYGYTF. CDR3 bases: TGCGCCAGCAGCCCAACCCCCCAGGGGGCGAACTATGGCTACACCTTC.

The CDR3 spells CAWGTGGGVHEQYF. The CDR3 DNA reads as TGTGCCTGGGGTACAGGGGGAGGGGTCCACGAGCAGTACTTC. V and J are TRBV30 and TRBJ2-7; TRBD1 might be the D (8 bases). With 5 bases removed from V and 5 bases from J, the gap between germline ends came to 19 bases. CDR3 length: 14 amino acids. The germline V gene has CDR1 GTSNPN and CDR2 SVGIG (reference sequence).

This chain uses TRBV6-5 with TRBJ2-3; the D gene is possibly TRBD2 (5 bases). Germline V gives CDR1 MNHEY, CDR2 SVGAGI. The CDR3 sequence is 15 residues long. The V gene lost 2 bases and the J gene lost 4 bases, with 13 bases spanning the gap. CDR3 nucleotide sequence: TGTGCCAGCAGTTACGGGAGTTCCCCACCAGATACGCAGTATTTT. Protein sequence: CASSYGSSPPDTQYF.

The chain employs TRBV7-9 and TRBJ1-2, with a weak D call TRBD1 (5 bases). The CDR3 runs to 15 residues. Trimming removed 1 base at V and 3 bases at J, with 12 bases between. From germline, CDR1 is SEHNR and CDR2 FQNEAQ (reference sequence). CDR3 sequence: CASSLERGADYGYTF. The DNA of the CDR3 is TGTGCCAGCAGCTTAGAAAGGGGCGCGGACTATGGCTACACCTTC.

This clone appeared once. V is TRBV29-1 and J is TRBJ2-2; TRBD2 is a possible D gene (5 bases). The V gene lost 4 bases and the J gene lost 2 bases, with 11 bases spanning the gap. The CDR3 totals 14 residues. The germline V gene has CDR1 SQVTM and CDR2 ANQGSEA. The CDR3 loop reads CSVGRPSNTGELFF. For the CDR3, the DNA is TGCAGCGTTGGACGCCCTAGCAACACCGGGGAGCTGTTTTTT.

This sequence joins TRBV30 and TRBJ2-7, with 8 bases lining up with TRBD1. Germline CDR1 GTSNPN, CDR2 SVGIG (reference sequence). This CDR3 contains 14 residues. The J segment lost 6 bases and the V segment lost 3 bases, leaving 10 bases of the junction unmatched. In nucleotides, the CDR3 is TGTGCCTGGAGCCCAGGACAGGGAGTAAGCGAGCAGTACTTC. Translating it yields CAWSPGQGVSEQYF.

This clone was seen just once. The rearrangement uses TRBV9 and TRBJ2-3, with TRBD2 matching over 8 bases. V was pared by 0 bases and J by 3 bases, with 6 bases of the junction left unmatched. Germline V gene lookup returns CDR1 SGDLS and CDR2 YYNGEE. This CDR3 spans 16 amino acids. For the CDR3, the DNA is TGTGCCAGCAGCGTAGGTAGCGGGGTATCGACAGATACGCAGTATTTT. This gives the protein CASSVGSGVSTDTQYF.

This clone was detected only once. V is TRBV11-2 and J is TRBJ2-4; no definite D call. V shed 5 bases and J shed 10 bases, with 15 bases lying between them. Per the germline V gene, CDR1 is SGHAT and CDR2 is FQNNGV. This CDR3 is built from 13 residues. CDR3 sequence reads: CASSPQSVSIQYF. As DNA, the CDR3 is TGTGCCAGCAGCCCACAGTCTGTGTCGATTCAGTACTTC. Complete variable domain (other parts from reference TRBV11-2 and TRBJ2-4): EAGVAQSPRYKIIEKRQSVAFWCNPISGHATLYWYQQILGQGPKLLIQFQNNGVVDDSQLPKDRFSAERLKGVDSTLKIQPAKLEDSAVYLCASSPQSVSIQYFGAGTRLSVL.

The CDR3 nucleotides read TGTGCCAGTTCTGCCGGGACAGGGGGTACTGGCTACACCTTC. Its translation: CASSAGTGGTGYTF. The chain combines TRBV2 with TRBJ1-2; 11 bases match TRBD1. The V and J ends lost 9 bases and 7 bases, in that order; junction bases with no gene match: 10. The CDR3 consists of 14 residues. From germline, CDR1 is SNHLY and CDR2 FYNNEI.

V usage is TRBV7-9 and J usage is TRBJ2-5; no firm D call. Between the trimmed V and J ends, which lost 4 bases and 7 bases, there was a span of 16 bases. The CDR3 is 14 residues long. In germline, CDR1 is SEHNR, CDR2 FQNEAQ (reference sequence). The CDR3 DNA is TGTGCCAGCAGCTCAGAGGCGACCCTTCGGACCCAGTACTTC. Protein product: CASSSEATLRTQYF.

The CDR3 is CASSYSGTYEQYF. CDR3 in DNA: TGTGCCAGCAGTTACAGCGGTACCTACGAGCAGTACTTC. The chain employs TRBV6-6 and TRBJ2-7; D might be TRBD2 (5 bases). V shed 2 bases and J shed 2 bases, with 7 bases lying between them. The CDR3 runs to 13 residues. Germline V gives CDR1 MNHNY, CDR2 SVGAGI (reference sequence).

The V call is TRBV2, the J call TRBJ2-2, with a possible D match to TRBD1 (5 bases). In germline, CDR1 is SNHLY, CDR2 FYNNEI. This CDR3 comprises 15 residues. The ends were cut back, 5 bases at V and 0 bases at J, with 10 bases in the middle. The CDR3: CASSNQGPNTGELFF. The CDR3 bases are TGTGCCAGCAGTAACCAGGGCCCGAACACCGGGGAGCTGTTTTTT.

In this sample, this clone turned up once. Other DNA sequences within the sample encode an identical CDR3. This sequence joins TRBV6-1 and TRBJ1-5, with TRBD1 as a possible D gene (6 bases). The CDR3 totals 15 residues. From germline, CDR1 is MNHNS and CDR2 SASEGT. V lost 5 bases and J lost 0, with 11 bases in between. The CDR3: CASSPSRGSNQPQHF. The CDR3 nucleotides are TGTGCCAGCAGTCCCTCCAGGGGTAGCAATCAGCCCCAGCATTTT.

The chain is built from TRBV4-1 and TRBJ2-3, with 8 bases that match TRBD2. Germline values: CDR1 MGHRA, CDR2 YSYEKL. The CDR3 is 16 residues long. J gave up 2 bases and V 4 bases, and 8 bases lay outside the gene matches. CDR3 coding DNA: TGCGCCAGCAGCCTTCAAGCGGGGGTCCCCACAGATACGCAGTATTTT. Amino acid sequence: CASSLQAGVPTDTQYF.

The chain is built from TRBV7-9 and TRBJ1-5, with TRBD1 as a possible D gene (5 bases). CDR1 and CDR2 from the germline V gene are SEHNR and FQNEAQ (reference sequence). CDR3 length equals 15 residues. Trimming removed 5 bases from V and 5 bases from J, with 16 bases in between. CDR3 sequence: CASSTGGGMDQPQHF. CDR3 DNA: TGTGCCAGCAGCACCGGGGGGGGAATGGATCAGCCCCAGCATTTT.

The CDR3 protein is CASRPAGGPHEQFF. In DNA, the CDR3 is TGTGCCAGCAGGCCAGCGGGAGGGCCGCATGAGCAGTTCTTC. J is TRBJ2-1 and V is TRBV6-5; TRBD2 matches 10 bases. The CDR3 contains 14 residues. The J segment lost 8 bases and the V segment lost 6 bases, leaving 7 bases of the junction unmatched. Germline CDR1 is MNHEY and CDR2 is SVGAGI.